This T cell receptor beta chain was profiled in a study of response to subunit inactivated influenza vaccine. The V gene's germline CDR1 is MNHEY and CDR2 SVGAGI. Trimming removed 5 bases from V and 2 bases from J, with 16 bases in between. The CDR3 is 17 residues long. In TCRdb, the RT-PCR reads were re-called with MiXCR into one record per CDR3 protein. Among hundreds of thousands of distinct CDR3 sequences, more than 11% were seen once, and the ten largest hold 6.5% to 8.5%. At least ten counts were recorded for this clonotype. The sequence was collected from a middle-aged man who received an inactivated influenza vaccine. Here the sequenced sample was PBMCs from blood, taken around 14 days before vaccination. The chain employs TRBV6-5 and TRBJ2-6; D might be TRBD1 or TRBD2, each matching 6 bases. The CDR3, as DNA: TGTGCCAGCAGTCACCGAGGGGGGACGGCTGGGGCCAACGTCCTGACTTTC. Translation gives CASSHRGGTAGANVLTF.